The sequence of this TCR beta chain was determined in a study of T cells after yellow fever vaccination. Study-level points and caveats: Boosting was followed by the reappearance of most primary-vaccination clones (less than 98% CD4, about 88% CD8).

The CDR3 extends over 15 amino acids. V lost 1 base and J 1 base, leaving 10 bases between the germline ends. Germline-derived CDR1 and CDR2 are MNHEY and SMNVEV (reference sequence). TCRdb recomputed calls from the 5' RACE reads with MiXCR, one row per CDR3 protein. The sample lists hundreds of thousands of distinct CDR3 sequences; around 20% were seen once. In regard to this clonotype: The target antigen is unknown.

This TCR derives from a man between 18 and 29 years old who received the YFV17D yellow fever vaccine. This chain connects TRBV27 to TRBJ1-2; perhaps TRBD1 as D (5 bases). The sample here was PBMCs, taken before the yellow fever booster vaccination. CDR3 nucleotides: TGTGCCAGCAGTTTATTGGGCAGGGATAACTATGGCTACACCTTC. Translation gives CASSLLGRDNYGYTF.